This TCR beta chain comes out of a study of cytomegalovirus exposure and HLA in healthy donors. Whole-study results and caveats: V- and J-gene trimming of TCR beta was linked (in a later analysis) to a missense DCLRE1C variant. Analyzed later, association rates of TCRs varied across HLA loci, with DRB1 most and HLA-C fewest.

Comments on this clone: Its target is not known.

Trimming removed 6 bases from V and 0 bases from J, with 14 bases in between. The CDR3 length is 15 residues. CDR1 MNHEY and CDR2 SVGAGI come from the germline V gene. Both 60 Vbeta primers and 13 Jbeta primers went into the PCR. Measured with immunoSEQ multiplex PCR; TCRdb has only the in-frame clones, and not every one. The sample shows about 55,000 clones, approximately 71% of them seen only once. The chain employs TRBV6-5 and TRBJ1-1; maybe TRBD1 (6 bases). Sequencing used PBMCs. The TCR sequence derives from a man in his forties or fifties in good health and CMV-seropositive. The CDR3 protein is CASSQQGYMNTEAFF. The CDR3 nucleotides are TGTGCCAGCAGCCAACAGGGCTACATGAACACTGAAGCTTTCTTT.